The present entry profiles one TCR beta chain with its context. This sample is part of a study of blood T cell repertoires in COVID-19. Study overall: Specimens from acute and convalescent COVID-19 originated in the United States, Italy and Spain. In each case, the material was cDNA or gDNA derived from T cells, B-cell-depleted T cells, or PBMCs.

In Seattle, patients joined the study during active infection and were tracked longitudinally. The repertoire was sequenced with immunoSEQ multiplex PCR; TCRdb's copy has only in-frame clones and lacks some. The sample includes 300,000 to 450,000 clones, 87% of them seen just once. Germline loops: CDR1 MNHEY, CDR2 SVGEGT. CDR3 length: 20 amino acids. V lost 2 bases and J lost 3; bases outside the gene matches: 17. The J gene is TRBJ2-7, the V gene TRBV6-2 or TRBV6-3; 12 bases match TRBD2. Source material: peripheral blood. This TCR came from a woman aged 25-40 years with COVID-19, enrolled during active disease. Here the CDR3 reads CASSYASLAGGPVPYYEQYF. The CDR3 DNA reads TGTGCCAGCAGTTACGCATCGCTAGCGGGAGGGCCGGTCCCCTACTACGAGCAGTACTTC.